These 27 T cell receptor beta chains share one sample of origin, sequenced in a study of cytomegalovirus exposure and HLA in healthy donors. Both 60 Vbeta primers and 13 Jbeta primers went into the PCR. Some clones are missing from TCRdb's copy, which holds only in-frame ones; the method was immunoSEQ multiplex PCR. The data contain more than 50,000 clones, 65% to 90% of them singletons. The sample was PBMCs. These receptors all come from a female donor in good health and CMV-seronegative.

Only a few counts were recorded for this clone. This chain joins TRBV11-2 and TRBJ1-4, with 9 positions matching TRBD1. CDR3 length equals 15 residues. With V trimmed by 3 bases and J by 5 bases, 4 bases remained unmatched. CDR1 and CDR2 (germline): SGHAT, FQNNGV. CDR3 DNA sequence: TGTGCCAGCAGCTTCGGGACAGGGTGGAATGAAAAACTGTTTTTT. This encodes CASSFGTGWNEKLFF.

The genes are TRBV18 and TRBJ1-2, with a weak D call TRBD1 (5 bases). Between the trimmed V and J ends, which lost 4 bases and 6 bases, there was a span of 18 bases. The CDR3 covers 15 residues. Germline V lookup: CDR1 KGHSH, CDR2 LQKENI. CDR3 residues: CASSQIGAAGDGYTF. The DNA for the CDR3 is TGTGCCAGCTCACAGATAGGGGCCGCGGGGGATGGCTACACCTTC.

The rearrangement links TRBV6-1 to TRBJ2-7, with 7 bases that match TRBD1. The CDR3 covers 14 residues. V shed 4 bases and J 3 bases; nucleotides not matched to a gene: 6. The germline V gene has CDR1 MNHNS and CDR2 SASEGT. The CDR3 sequence is CASSADRKGYEQYF. The CDR3, as DNA: TGTGCCAGCAGTGCGGACAGGAAGGGCTACGAGCAGTACTTC.

This clone was detected only once. This sequence joins TRBV7-2 and TRBJ2-1; a possible D gene is TRBD2 (5 bases). Germline assignment: CDR1 SGHTA and CDR2 FQGNSA. CDR3 length: 17 amino acids. Trimming removed 4 bases at V and 7 bases at J, with 23 bases between. The CDR3 DNA reads as TGTGCCAGCAGCTCCACGGGCCCTAGCAATCTCGGGAATGAGCAGTTCTTC. It is translated as CASSSTGPSNLGNEQFF.

The rearrangement uses TRBV9 and TRBJ2-7, with 10 bases lining up with TRBD1. This CDR3 comprises 16 residues. The germline V gene has CDR1 SGDLS and CDR2 YYNGEE. After removal of 2 bases from V and 5 bases from J, the junction contained 10 bases not matched to a gene. CDR3 region: CASSVEPGTGVHEQYF. The CDR3 coding sequence is TGTGCCAGCAGCGTTGAACCCGGGACAGGGGTCCACGAGCAGTACTTC.

V gene TRBV6-5 combines with J gene TRBJ1-2; TRBD1 matches at 7 bases. J lost 5 bases, V lost 6 bases, and 6 bases had no gene match. Germline V gives CDR1 MNHEY, CDR2 SVGAGI. The CDR3 totals 13 residues. The DNA of the CDR3 is TGTGCCAGCAGACCAGGGACAGTTTATGGCTACACCTTC. Amino acid sequence: CASRPGTVYGYTF.

This chain uses TRBV5-1 with TRBJ1-1; no clear D. The length of the CDR3 is 14 residues. With 0 bases removed from V and 0 bases from J, the gap between germline ends came to 6 bases. The germline V gene has CDR1 SGHRS and CDR2 YFSETQ. CDR3 sequence reads: CASSLEQMNTEAFF. In nucleotides, the CDR3 is TGCGCCAGCAGCTTGGAACAGATGAACACTGAAGCTTTCTTT.

The chain carries TRBV18 and TRBJ2-2; 10 bases fit TRBD1. CDR1 KGHSH and CDR2 LQKENI come from the germline V gene. With 2 bases clipped from V and 1 base from J, the junction kept 1 base outside the gene matches. The CDR3 loop spans 16 amino acids. CDR3 region: CASSPGTGVNTGELFF. The CDR3 nucleotides are TGTGCCAGCTCACCAGGGACAGGGGTGAACACCGGGGAGCTGTTTTTT.

V gene TRBV29-1 combines with J gene TRBJ2-1; D is possibly TRBD1 (8 bases). This CDR3 is built from 14 residues. Germline V lookup: CDR1 SQVTM, CDR2 ANQGSEA. V shed 2 bases and J shed 9 bases, with 17 bases lying between them. The CDR3 DNA reads TGCAGCGTTGAACGGCAACAGGGGGGGGGTGAGCAGTTCTTC. Translated, it gives CSVERQQGGGEQFF.

J is TRBJ1-2 and V is TRBV9, with 9 positions matching TRBD1. Germline V lookup: CDR1 SGDLS, CDR2 YYNGEE. Trimming cost V 3 bases and J 4 bases; bases outside gene matches: 13. The CDR3 runs 17 residues. CDR3: CASSAGDRAFSRYGYTF. Here the CDR3 DNA reads TGTGCCAGCAGCGCTGGGGACAGGGCGTTCAGCCGCTATGGCTACACCTTC.

The chain links TRBV28 to TRBJ1-1, with 7 bases that match TRBD1. V shed 6 bases, J shed 6 bases, and the junction held 13 bases outside the gene matches. The CDR3 contains 15 residues. Germline V gene sequence: CDR1 MDHEN, CDR2 SYDVKM. The CDR3 is CASSSPRGVEAEAFF. The CDR3 nucleotides read TGTGCCAGCAGCTCCCCCAGGGGGGTAGAGGCTGAAGCTTTCTTT. Using reference TRBV28 and TRBJ1-1 for the parts outside the CDR3, the full variable domain is DVKVTQSSRYLVKRTGEKVFLECVQDMDHENMFWYRQDPGLGLRLIYFSYDVKMKEKGDIPEGYSVSREKKERFSLILESASTNQTSMYLCASSSPRGVEAEAFFGQGTRLTVV.

The CDR3 coding sequence is TGCGCCAGCAGCTTGGCCTGGGCTAGCGATGGCTACACCTTC. This sequence encodes CASSLAWASDGYTF. The V call is TRBV5-1, the J call TRBJ1-2; D gene ambiguous. Germline loops: CDR1 SGHRS, CDR2 YFSETQ. The germline V and J ends were trimmed by 0 bases and 6 bases, with 12 bases remaining between them. CDR3 length equals 14 residues.

V is TRBV27 and J is TRBJ2-1; maybe TRBD2 (6 bases). The CDR3 extends over 16 amino acids. The V and J ends lost 2 bases and 0 bases respectively, with 11 bases between them. CDR1 is MNHEY, CDR2 SMNVEV, per germline (reference sequence). The CDR3 loop reads CASSLEGLSSYNEQFF. The CDR3 DNA reads as TGTGCCAGCAGTTTAGAGGGACTGAGCTCCTACAATGAGCAGTTCTTC.

The rearrangement uses TRBV6-1 and TRBJ2-7; 7 bases agree with TRBD1. Germline trimming cut 4 bases from V and 0 bases from J; bases unmatched to any gene: 9. CDR1 is MNHNS and CDR2 is SASEGT in the germline V gene. The CDR3 has 16 residues. Written as DNA, the CDR3 is TGTGCCAGCAGTGCCAGCCCCCGGGACAGCTCCTACGAGCAGTACTTC. This encodes CASSASPRDSSYEQYF.

The chain joins TRBV7-2 to TRBJ2-1; 11 positions agree with TRBD2. This CDR3 spans 15 amino acids. Germline loops: CDR1 SGHTA, CDR2 FQGNSA. V dropped 4 bases and J dropped 9; count of bases not matched to a gene: 8. CDR3 nucleotides: TGTGCCAGCAGCTACGATAGCGGGAGGGCCGGTGAGCAGTTCTTC. As protein: CASSYDSGRAGEQFF.

J is TRBJ2-1 and V is TRBV27, with 8 bases that match TRBD2. The CDR3 extends over 15 amino acids. The V and J ends lost 5 bases and 5 bases, in that order; junction bases with no gene match: 8. CDR1 is MNHEY and CDR2 is SMNVEV in the germline V gene (reference sequence). CDR3 nucleotides: TGTGCCAGCAGTAAACTAGCGGACATACACAATGAGCAGTTCTTC. Encoded protein: CASSKLADIHNEQFF.

The chain combines TRBV27 with TRBJ2-3, with D maybe TRBD2 (5 bases). The CDR3 sequence is 16 residues long. CDR1 is MNHEY, CDR2 SMNVEV, per germline (reference sequence). Trimming left V 6 bases short and J 2 bases short, with 18 bases between. The CDR3 spells CASSPSSGDLTDTQYF. The CDR3 DNA reads as TGTGCCAGCAGCCCTTCCAGCGGAGATCTCACAGATACGCAGTATTTT.

This chain uses TRBV19 with TRBJ2-5, with 12 bases that match TRBD2. Germline lookup yields CDR1 LNHDA and CDR2 SQIVND (reference sequence). With V trimmed by 4 bases and J by 4 bases, 10 bases remained unmatched. The CDR3 loop spans 17 amino acids. CDR3 bases: TGTGCCAGTAGTACCGAGCCGACTAGCGGGGGAAGAGAGACCCAGTACTTC. Translation gives CASSTEPTSGGRETQYF.

This clone was detected only a few times. The rearrangement links TRBV7-8 to TRBJ1-5; possibly TRBD1 for D (6 bases). Per germline, CDR1 SGHVS and CDR2 FQNEAQ. CDR3 length: 15 residues. V was pared by 5 bases and J by 2 bases, with 13 bases between. DNA of the CDR3: TGTGCCAGCAGCCACAGGGAAAGGGGCAATCAGCCCCAGCATTTT. Translation gives CASSHRERGNQPQHF.

This clone is medium-sized. This chain uses TRBV6-6 with TRBJ1-2; maybe TRBD1 (6 bases). The V gene's germline CDR1 is MNHNY and CDR2 SVGAGI (reference sequence). The CDR3 loop spans 11 amino acids. The CDR3, as DNA: TGTGATGAACAGGGACACTATGGCTACACCTTC. Encoded protein: CDEQGHYGYTF.

The genes are TRBV4-2 and TRBJ1-1; D ambiguous. The CDR3 has 13 amino acids. Germline CDR1 reads LGHNA; CDR2 reads YNFKEQ. Trimming took 0 bases from V and 8 from J, leaving 10 bases between them. The CDR3 DNA reads TGTGCCAGCAGCCAAGAGGAGGGCATGGAAGCTTTCTTT. Translated: CASSQEEGMEAFF.

This clone was recorded only once. The genes are TRBV28 and TRBJ1-2; weak D call: TRBD1 (6 bases). Between the trimmed V and J ends, which lost 6 bases and 4 bases, there was a span of 12 bases. The CDR3 has 13 amino acids. The germline V gene encodes CDR1 MDHEN and CDR2 SYDVKM. DNA for the CDR3: TGTGCCAGCAGCTCACAGGGAACCTATGGCTACACCTTC. Amino acid sequence: CASSSQGTYGYTF.

The J gene is TRBJ2-5, the V gene TRBV4-1; 7 nucleotides match TRBD1. Germline-derived CDR1 and CDR2 are MGHRA and YSYEKL. CDR3 size: 15 residues. Germline trimming cut 3 bases from V and 1 base from J; bases unmatched to any gene: 5. CDR3 in amino acids: CASSHRRQGQETQYF. CDR3 coding DNA: TGCGCCAGCAGCCACCGCCGACAGGGCCAAGAGACCCAGTACTTC.

The genes are TRBV18 and TRBJ2-7, with 7 bases lining up with TRBD2. Germline V CDR1 and CDR2: KGHSH, LQKENI. This CDR3 is built from 15 residues. V lost 9 bases to trimming and J lost 0 bases; unmatched junction nucleotides: 11. The CDR3 sequence: CASHPGGLLSYEQYF. The CDR3 DNA is TGTGCCAGTCACCCGGGGGGACTCCTCTCCTACGAGCAGTACTTC.

This clone was seen more than once but under ten times. The J gene is TRBJ2-7, the V gene TRBV5-1; 9 bases are shared with TRBD1. Unmatched junction bases numbered 6, after V lost 4 bases and J lost 7 bases. Germline V CDR1 and CDR2: SGHRS, YFSETQ. The CDR3 runs to 13 residues. The CDR3 protein is CASSQTTGGEQYF. DNA for the CDR3: TGCGCCAGCAGCCAGACGACAGGGGGAGAGCAGTACTTC.

This chain uses TRBV6-1 with TRBJ2-7; the match to TRBD1 covers 7 bases. This CDR3 spans 13 amino acids. Germline loops: CDR1 MNHNS, CDR2 SASEGT. V lost 3 bases to trimming and J lost 3 bases; unmatched junction nucleotides: 2. The CDR3 spells CASSEGQLYEQYF. The CDR3 DNA is TGTGCCAGCAGTGAGGGACAGCTCTACGAGCAGTACTTC.

The count of this clone is one. The gene calls are TRBV27 and TRBJ2-7; D possibly corresponds to TRBD1 (6 bases). The CDR3 has 13 amino acids. From germline, CDR1 is MNHEY and CDR2 SMNVEV (reference sequence). Between the trimmed V and J ends, which lost 5 bases and 7 bases, there was a span of 15 bases. CDR3 loop: CASSMTGRREQYF. CDR3 nucleotide sequence: TGTGCCAGCAGTATGACAGGCCGAAGGGAGCAGTACTTC.